The 10 T cell receptor beta chains listed next were all sequenced from one sample in a study of metastatic and nonmetastatic thyroid tumors. Among the patients, none had received any treatment before thyroid surgery. TCRdb ran MiXCR on the PCR reads. The table has 45,000 to 55,000 clones, around 25% seen once; the top ten hold around 3.5%. Material for sequencing was blood. The receptors shown here come from a male donor with papillary thyroid cancer or a benign thyroid nodule (not recorded which). Some clones in this sample may be carry-over from other donors' samples.

The chain has TRBV6-1 and TRBJ2-7; possible D gene TRBD2, 6 bases. Looked up from germline, CDR1 is MNHNS and CDR2 is SASEGT. The CDR3 extends over 15 amino acids. Trimming shortened V by 4 bases and J by 7 bases, and 20 bases separated the two germline ends. CDR3 amino acids: CASSVLTGVNLEQYF. CDR3 nucleotides: TGTGCCAGCAGTGTTTTGACGGGGGTGAACTTAGAGCAGTACTTC.

The chain has TRBV6-1 and TRBJ2-7; 8 bases are a match to TRBD1. V lost 4 bases, J lost 4 bases, and 12 bases stayed unmatched. The CDR3 loop spans 16 amino acids. Germline V CDR1 and CDR2: MNHNS, SASEGT. The CDR3 nucleotides read TGTGCCAGCAGTGGAAACAGGGGGGCTAAGCTTTACGAGCAGTACTTC. Amino acid sequence: CASSGNRGAKLYEQYF.

V and J are TRBV2 and TRBJ2-1, with 8 bases matching TRBD1. This CDR3 region has 14 residues. The J segment lost 3 bases and the V segment lost 8 bases, leaving 6 bases of the junction unmatched. Germline V gene data show CDR1 as SNHLY and CDR2 as FYNNEI. This chain's CDR3 is CASQPGQDYNEQFF. For the CDR3, the DNA is TGTGCCAGCCAACCGGGACAGGACTACAATGAGCAGTTCTTC.

This clone was detected only a few times. A much more abundant neighbour one base away suggests this may be a read error. Other nucleotide sequences in the sample specify the same CDR3. The chain carries TRBV29-1 and TRBJ2-3; the D gene is possibly TRBD2 (5 bases). Trimming removed 7 bases at V and 0 bases at J, with 14 bases between. The CDR3 is 14 amino acids. Germline CDR1 SQVTM, CDR2 ANQGSEA. CDR3 amino acids: CSAYSGSSTDTQYF. CDR3 coding DNA: TGCAGCGCATACAGCGGATCTAGCACAGATACGCAGTATTTT.

This clone was detected ten times or more. The chain recombines TRBV12-3 or TRBV12-4 with TRBJ1-2; weak D call: TRBD1 (6 bases). Trimming removed 6 bases from V and 0 bases from J, with 14 bases in between. The CDR3 is 15 amino acids. This chain's CDR3 is CASSPRGLSNYGYTF. CDR3 DNA sequence: TGTGCCAGCAGCCCGCGGGGGCTATCTAACTATGGCTACACCTTC.

Many counts were recorded for this clone. V is TRBV9 and J is TRBJ2-2; 13 nucleotides agree with TRBD2. The V segment lost 2 bases and the J segment 6 bases; nucleotides outside the gene matches: 7. The germline V gene encodes CDR1 SGDLS and CDR2 YYNGEE. The CDR3 extends over 17 amino acids. CDR3 coding DNA: TGTGCCAGCAGCGTTGGACTAGCGGGAGCAAGGGCCGGGGAGCTGTTTTTT. This translates into CASSVGLAGARAGELFF.

This clone was seen ten or more times. The genes are TRBV24-1 and TRBJ2-2, with TRBD2 identical over 7 bases. Germline CDR1 KGHDR, CDR2 SFDVKD. This CDR3 is 14 amino acids long. Trimming took 5 bases from V and 3 from J; bases not matched to a gene: 2. This chain's CDR3 is CATSGGSDTGELFF. The CDR3 DNA sequence: TGTGCCACCAGTGGCGGGAGTGACACCGGGGAGCTGTTTTTT.

The rearrangement joins TRBV20-1 to TRBJ1-1; TRBD1 is a possible D gene (5 bases). The length of the CDR3 is 15 residues. CDR1 DFQATT and CDR2 SNEGSKA come from the germline V gene (reference sequence). In DNA, the CDR3 is TGCAGAAGCCCGGCGGGACGGGGAAGAGGCACTGAAGCTTTCTTT. It codes for CRSPAGRGRGTEAFF.

This clone was picked up many times. This chain links TRBV5-6 with TRBJ1-1; no clear D gene. The CDR3 is 13 amino acids. The germline gives CDR1 SGHDT, CDR2 YYEEEE. The V end was cut by 2 bases, the J end by 5 bases, with 10 bases between. CDR3 DNA: TGTGCCAGCAGCTTAGAGGGAAGGACTGAAGCTTTCTTT. Translation: CASSLEGRTEAFF.

The chain combines TRBV5-1 with TRBJ1-2; TRBD1 agrees at 7 bases. The CDR3 length is 15 residues. Trimming removed 3 bases from V and 0 bases from J; junction bases left unmatched: 5. Germline V gene sequence: CDR1 SGHRS, CDR2 YFSETQ. The CDR3 DNA follows: TGCGCCAGCAGCTATGGACAGGCGGCTAACTATGGCTACACCTTC. This encodes CASSYGQAANYGYTF.